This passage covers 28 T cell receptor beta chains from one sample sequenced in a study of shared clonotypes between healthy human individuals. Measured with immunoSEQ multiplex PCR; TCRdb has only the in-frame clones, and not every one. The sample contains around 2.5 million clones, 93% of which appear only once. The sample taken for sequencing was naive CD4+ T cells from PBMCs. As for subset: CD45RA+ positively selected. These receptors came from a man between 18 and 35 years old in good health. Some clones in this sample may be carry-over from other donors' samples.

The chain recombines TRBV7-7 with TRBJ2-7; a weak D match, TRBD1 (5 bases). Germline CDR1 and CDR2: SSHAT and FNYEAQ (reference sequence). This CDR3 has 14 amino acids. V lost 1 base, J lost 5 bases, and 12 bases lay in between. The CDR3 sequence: CASSLGQGNDEQYF. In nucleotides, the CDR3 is TGTGCCAGCAGCTTAGGGCAGGGTAACGACGAGCAGTACTTC.

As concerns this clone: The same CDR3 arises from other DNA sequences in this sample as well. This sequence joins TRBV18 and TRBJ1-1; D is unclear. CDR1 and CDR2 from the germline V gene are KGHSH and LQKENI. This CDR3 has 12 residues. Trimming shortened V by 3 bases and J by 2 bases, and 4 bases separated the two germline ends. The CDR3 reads CASSPENTEAFF. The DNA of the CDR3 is TGTGCCAGCTCACCTGAAAACACTGAAGCTTTCTTT.

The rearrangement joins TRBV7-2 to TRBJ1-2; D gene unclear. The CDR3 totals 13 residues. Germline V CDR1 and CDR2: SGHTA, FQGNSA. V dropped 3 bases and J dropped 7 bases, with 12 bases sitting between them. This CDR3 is CASSFLSPSGYTF. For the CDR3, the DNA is TGTGCCAGCAGCTTTCTGTCCCCTAGTGGCTACACCTTC.

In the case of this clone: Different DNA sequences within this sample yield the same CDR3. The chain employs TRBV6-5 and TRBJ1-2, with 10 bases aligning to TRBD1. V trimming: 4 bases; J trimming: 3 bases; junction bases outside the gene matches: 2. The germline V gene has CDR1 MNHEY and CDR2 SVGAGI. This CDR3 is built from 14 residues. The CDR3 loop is CASSLTGGDYGYTF. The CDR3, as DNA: TGTGCCAGCAGTTTGACAGGGGGCGACTATGGCTACACCTTC.

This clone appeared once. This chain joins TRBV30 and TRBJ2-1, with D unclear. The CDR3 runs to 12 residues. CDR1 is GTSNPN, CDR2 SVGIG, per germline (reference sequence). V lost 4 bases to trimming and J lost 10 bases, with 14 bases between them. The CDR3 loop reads CAWTPILEEQFF. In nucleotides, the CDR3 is TGTGCCTGGACCCCCATTCTAGAGGAGCAGTTCTTC.

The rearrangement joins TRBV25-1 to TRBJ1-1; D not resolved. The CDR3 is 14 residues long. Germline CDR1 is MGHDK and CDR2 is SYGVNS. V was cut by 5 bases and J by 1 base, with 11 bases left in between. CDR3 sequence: CASSPPHRNTEAFF. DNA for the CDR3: TGTGCCAGCAGTCCACCTCACAGGAACACTGAAGCTTTCTTT.

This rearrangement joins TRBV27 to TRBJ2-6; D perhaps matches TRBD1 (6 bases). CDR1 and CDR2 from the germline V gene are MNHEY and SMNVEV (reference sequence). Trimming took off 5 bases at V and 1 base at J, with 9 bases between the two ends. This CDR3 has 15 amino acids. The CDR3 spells CASSIQGSGANVLTF. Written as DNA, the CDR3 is TGTGCCAGCAGTATCCAGGGGTCTGGGGCCAACGTCCTGACTTTC.

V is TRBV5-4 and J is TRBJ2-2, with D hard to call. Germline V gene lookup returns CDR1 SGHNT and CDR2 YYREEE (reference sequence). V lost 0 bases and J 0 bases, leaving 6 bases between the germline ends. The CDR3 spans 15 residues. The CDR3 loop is CASSLEATNTGELFF. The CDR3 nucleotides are TGTGCCAGCAGCTTGGAAGCTACGAACACCGGGGAGCTGTTTTTT.

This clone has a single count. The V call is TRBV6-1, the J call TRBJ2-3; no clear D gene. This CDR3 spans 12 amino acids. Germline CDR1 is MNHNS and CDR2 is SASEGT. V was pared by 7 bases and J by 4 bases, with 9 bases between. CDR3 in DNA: TGTGCCAGCAATAAGCTTTCAGATACGCAGTATTTT. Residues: CASNKLSDTQYF.

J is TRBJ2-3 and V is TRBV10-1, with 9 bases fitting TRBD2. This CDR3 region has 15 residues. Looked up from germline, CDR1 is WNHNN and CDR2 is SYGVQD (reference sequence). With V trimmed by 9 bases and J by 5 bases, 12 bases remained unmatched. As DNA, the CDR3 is TGCGCCAGTGTCAATGGCGGGAGGGCCAAAGATACGCAGTATTTT. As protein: CASVNGGRAKDTQYF.

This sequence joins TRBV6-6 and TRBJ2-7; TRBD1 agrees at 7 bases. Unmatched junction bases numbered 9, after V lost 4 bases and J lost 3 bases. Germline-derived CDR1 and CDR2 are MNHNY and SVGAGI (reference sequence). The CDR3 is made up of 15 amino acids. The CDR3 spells CASSSGQRLSYEQYF. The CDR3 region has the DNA TGTGCCAGCAGTTCGGGACAGCGCCTAAGCTACGAGCAGTACTTC.

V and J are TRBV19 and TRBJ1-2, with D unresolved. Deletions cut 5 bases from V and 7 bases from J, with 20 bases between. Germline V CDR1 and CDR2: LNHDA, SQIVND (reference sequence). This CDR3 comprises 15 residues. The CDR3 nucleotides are TGTGCCAGTAGTTTGCCACGCACCAGGACCTTTGGCTACACCTTC. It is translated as CASSLPRTRTFGYTF.

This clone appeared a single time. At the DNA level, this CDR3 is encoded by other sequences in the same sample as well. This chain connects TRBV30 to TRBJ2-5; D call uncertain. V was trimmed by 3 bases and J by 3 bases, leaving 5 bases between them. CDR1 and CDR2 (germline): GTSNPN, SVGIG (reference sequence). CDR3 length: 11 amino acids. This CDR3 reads CAWSLEETQYF. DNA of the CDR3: TGTGCCTGGAGCCTTGAAGAGACCCAGTACTTC.

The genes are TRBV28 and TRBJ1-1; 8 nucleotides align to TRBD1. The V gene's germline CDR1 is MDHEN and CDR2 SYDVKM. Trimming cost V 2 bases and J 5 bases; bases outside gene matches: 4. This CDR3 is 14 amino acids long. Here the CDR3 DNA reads TGTGCCAGCAGTTTAAGGACAGGGCTAACTGAAGCTTTCTTT. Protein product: CASSLRTGLTEAFF.

The CDR3 bases are TGTGCCAGTAGTGCCGACGGGACAGGCTATGGCTACACCTTC. Amino acid sequence: CASSADGTGYGYTF. The rearrangement links TRBV19 to TRBJ1-2, with TRBD1 matching over 8 bases. Trimming at V came to 5 bases and at J to 4 bases, leaving 6 bases not matched to a gene. CDR1 and CDR2 from the germline V gene are LNHDA and SQIVND (reference sequence). The CDR3 sequence is 14 residues long.

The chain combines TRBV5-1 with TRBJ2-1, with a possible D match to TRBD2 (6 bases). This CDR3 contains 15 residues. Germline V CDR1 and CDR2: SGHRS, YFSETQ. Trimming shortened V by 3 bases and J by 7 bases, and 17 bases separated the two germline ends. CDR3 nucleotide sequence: TGCGCCAGCAGCTGGAGGCGGGGCATTAGGAATGAGCAGTTCTTC. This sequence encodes CASSWRRGIRNEQFF.

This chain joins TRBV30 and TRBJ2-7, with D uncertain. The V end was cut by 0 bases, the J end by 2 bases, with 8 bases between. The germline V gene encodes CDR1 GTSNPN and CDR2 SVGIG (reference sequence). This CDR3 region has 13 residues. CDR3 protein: CAWSVSSPYEQYF. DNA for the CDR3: TGTGCCTGGAGTGTATCCTCTCCCTACGAGCAGTACTTC. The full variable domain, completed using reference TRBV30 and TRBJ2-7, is SQTIHQWPATLVQPVGSPLSLECTVEGTSNPNLYWYRQAAGRGLQLLFYSVGIGQISSEVPQNLSASRPQDRQFILSSKKLLLSDSGFYLCAWSVSSPYEQYFGPGTRLTVT.

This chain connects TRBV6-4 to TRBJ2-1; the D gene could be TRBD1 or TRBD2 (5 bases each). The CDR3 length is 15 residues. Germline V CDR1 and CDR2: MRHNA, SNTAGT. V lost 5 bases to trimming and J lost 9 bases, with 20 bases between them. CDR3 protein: CASSPGRALRSEQFF. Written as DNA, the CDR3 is TGTGCCAGCAGTCCGGGGCGGGCCCTCAGGAGTGAGCAGTTCTTC.

CDR3 protein: CASSFKPGTRYHEQYF. The CDR3 nucleotides read TGTGCCAGCAGTTTCAAACCCGGGACTAGGTATCACGAGCAGTACTTC. This chain uses TRBV6-6 with TRBJ2-7, with 8 bases lining up with TRBD2. This CDR3 has 16 amino acids. Trimming took 4 bases from V and 5 from J; bases not matched to a gene: 13. CDR1 MNHNY and CDR2 SVGAGI come from the germline V gene (reference sequence).

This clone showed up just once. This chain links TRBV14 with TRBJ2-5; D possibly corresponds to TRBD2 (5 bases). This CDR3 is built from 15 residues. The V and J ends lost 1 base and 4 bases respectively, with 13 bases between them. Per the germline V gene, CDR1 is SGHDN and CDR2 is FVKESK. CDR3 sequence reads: CASSQGGLGRETQYF. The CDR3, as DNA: TGTGCCAGCAGCCAAGGAGGGCTTGGACGAGAGACCCAGTACTTC.

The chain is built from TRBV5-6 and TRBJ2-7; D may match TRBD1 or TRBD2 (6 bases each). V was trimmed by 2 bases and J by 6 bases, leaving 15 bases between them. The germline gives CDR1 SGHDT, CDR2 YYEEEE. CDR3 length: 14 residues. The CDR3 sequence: CASSFGKWGAEQYF. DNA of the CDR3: TGTGCCAGCAGCTTTGGAAAGTGGGGGGCCGAGCAGTACTTC.

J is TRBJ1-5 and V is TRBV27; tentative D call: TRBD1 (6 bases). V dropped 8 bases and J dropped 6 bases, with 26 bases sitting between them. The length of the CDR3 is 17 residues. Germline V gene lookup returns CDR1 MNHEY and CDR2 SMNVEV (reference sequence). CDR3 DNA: TGTGCCAGCTCTTCCCGGCCAGCCGGAGGGGGAGCTCAGCCCCAGCATTTT. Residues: CASSSRPAGGGAQPQHF.

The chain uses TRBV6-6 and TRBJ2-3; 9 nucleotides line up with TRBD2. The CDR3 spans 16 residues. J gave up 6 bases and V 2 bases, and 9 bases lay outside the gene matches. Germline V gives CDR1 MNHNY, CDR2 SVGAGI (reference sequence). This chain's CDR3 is CASSYGGGRGEDTQYF. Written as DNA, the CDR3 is TGTGCCAGCAGTTACGGCGGCGGGAGGGGCGAGGATACGCAGTATTTT.

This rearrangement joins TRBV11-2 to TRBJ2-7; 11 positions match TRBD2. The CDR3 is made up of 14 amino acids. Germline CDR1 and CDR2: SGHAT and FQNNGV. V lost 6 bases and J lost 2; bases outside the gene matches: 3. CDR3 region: CASRGLAETYEQYF. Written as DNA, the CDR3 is TGTGCCAGCAGGGGACTAGCGGAGACCTACGAGCAGTACTTC.

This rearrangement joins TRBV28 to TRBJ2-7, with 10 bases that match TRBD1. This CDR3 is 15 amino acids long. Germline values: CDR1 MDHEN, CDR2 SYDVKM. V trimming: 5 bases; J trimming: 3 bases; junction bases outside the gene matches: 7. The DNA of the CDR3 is TGTGCCAGCAGTATTCGTTGGACAGGGGGCTACGAGCAGTACTTC. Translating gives CASSIRWTGGYEQYF. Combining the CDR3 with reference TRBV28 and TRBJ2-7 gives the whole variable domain DVKVTQSSRYLVKRTGEKVFLECVQDMDHENMFWYRQDPGLGLRLIYFSYDVKMKEKGDIPEGYSVSREKKERFSLILESASTNQTSMYLCASSIRWTGGYEQYFGPGTRLTVT.

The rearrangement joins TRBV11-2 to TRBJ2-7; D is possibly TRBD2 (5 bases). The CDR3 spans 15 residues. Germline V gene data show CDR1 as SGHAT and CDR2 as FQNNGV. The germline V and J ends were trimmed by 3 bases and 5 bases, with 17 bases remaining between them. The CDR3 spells CASSFLYGKRNEQYF. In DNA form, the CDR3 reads TGTGCCAGCAGCTTTTTATACGGGAAGCGGAACGAGCAGTACTTC. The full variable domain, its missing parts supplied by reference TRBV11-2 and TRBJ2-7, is EAGVAQSPRYKIIEKRQSVAFWCNPISGHATLYWYQQILGQGPKLLIQFQNNGVVDDSQLPKDRFSAERLKGVDSTLKIQPAKLEDSAVYLCASSFLYGKRNEQYFGPGTRLTVT.

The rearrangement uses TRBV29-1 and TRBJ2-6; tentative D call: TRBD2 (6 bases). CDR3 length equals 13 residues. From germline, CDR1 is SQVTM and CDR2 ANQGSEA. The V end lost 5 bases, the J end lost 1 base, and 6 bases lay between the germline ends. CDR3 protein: CSVRGSGANVLTF. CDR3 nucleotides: TGCAGCGTTCGGGGGTCTGGGGCCAACGTCCTGACTTTC.

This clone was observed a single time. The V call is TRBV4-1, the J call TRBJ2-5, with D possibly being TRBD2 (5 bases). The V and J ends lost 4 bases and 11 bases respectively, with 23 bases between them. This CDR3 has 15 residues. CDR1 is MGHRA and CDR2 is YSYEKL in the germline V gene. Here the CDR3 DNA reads TGCGCCAGCAGCCGGCTACGATCGGGGATTGGAGAGCAGTACTTC. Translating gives CASSRLRSGIGEQYF.